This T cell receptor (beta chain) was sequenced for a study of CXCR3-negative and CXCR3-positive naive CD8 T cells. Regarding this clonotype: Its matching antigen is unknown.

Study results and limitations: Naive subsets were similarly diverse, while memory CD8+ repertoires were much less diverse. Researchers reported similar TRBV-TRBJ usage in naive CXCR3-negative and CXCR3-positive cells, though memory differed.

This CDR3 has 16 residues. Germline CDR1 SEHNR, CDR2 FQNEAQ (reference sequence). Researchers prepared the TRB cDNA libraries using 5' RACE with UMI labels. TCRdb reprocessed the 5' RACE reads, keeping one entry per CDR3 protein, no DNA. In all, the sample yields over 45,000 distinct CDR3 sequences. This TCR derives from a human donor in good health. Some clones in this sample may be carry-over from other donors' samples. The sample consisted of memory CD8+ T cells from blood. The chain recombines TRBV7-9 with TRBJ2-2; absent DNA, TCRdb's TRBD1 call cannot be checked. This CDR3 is CASSPRTSTNTGELFF.